These T cell receptor beta chains were read from a single sample in a study of blood T cell repertoires in COVID-19. Sequencing used immunoSEQ multiplex PCR; TCRdb keeps in-frame clones, though not all of them. The sample has around 260,000 clones; about 89% are singletons. Sequencing used peripheral blood. The receptors were sampled from a middle-aged man who had recovered from COVID-19. The CDR3 runs from the conserved cysteine through the conserved F or W. A D gene is named only where the DNA matches it firmly. Clone size, where shown, is once, few, many, or a class for clones that have expanded.

clone_size j_call d_call v_call cdr3_nt cdr3_aa
- TRBJ1-2 - TRBV29-1 TGCAGCGTAGGGACTTCAGATGGCTACACCTTC CSVGTSDGYTF
- TRBJ1-5 TRBD1 TRBV7-8 TGTGCCAGCAGCGCCAGGACAGGGTTTAGCAATCAGCCCCAGCATTTT CASSARTGFSNQPQHF
- TRBJ2-1 TRBD2 TRBV7-2 TGTGCCAGCAGCTCGGGGGCTAGCGGGGTCATAGATGAGCAGTTCTTC CASSSGASGVIDEQFF
- TRBJ2-7 TRBD2 TRBV7-2 TGTGCCAGCAGCTTAGTAGTAGCGGGGCGAGCCTCCTACGAGCAGTACTTC CASSLVVAGRASYEQYF
few TRBJ2-7 - TRBV19 TGTGCCAGTATCGAGGTCGGATCAGGGCACGTTCTTATCTACGAGCAGTACTTC CASIEVGSGHVLIYEQYF
- TRBJ2-7 - TRBV6-5 TGTGCCAGCACCCCCCGAGGAAATACCTACGAGCAGTACTTC CASTPRGNTYEQYF
- TRBJ2-7 - TRBV4-3 TGCGCCAGCAGCCAAGATCGGAGTAACCTAGGAGGACGCTACGAGCAGTACTTC CASSQDRSNLGGRYEQYF
- TRBJ2-7 TRBD1 TRBV7-9 TGTGCCAGCAGCCCCGGGACAGGGTTTAGACAGCAGTACTTC CASSPGTGFRQQYF
- TRBJ1-2 TRBD1 TRBV6-5 TGTGCCAGCAGCGGCGACAGGGCGTGGGGCTACACCTTC CASSGDRAWGYTF
- TRBJ1-5 - TRBV21-1 TGTGCCAGCAGCACAAAGGAGAAGGGGAACAATCAGCCCCAGCATTTT CASSTKEKGNNQPQHF
- TRBJ2-4 - TRBV10-3 TGTGCCATCAGCTCCGACCGGGAGCTAGCCAAAAACATTCAGTACTTC CAISSDRELAKNIQYF
- TRBJ1-3 TRBD1 TRBV19 TGTGCCAGTAGCGAGGGGGCAGCATTTTCTGGAAACACCATATATTTT CASSEGAAFSGNTIYF
- TRBJ2-1 - TRBV6-2/TRBV6-3 TGTGCCAGCAGCTCTCCGAGTAGCGCCTCCTACAATGAGCAGTTCTTC CASSSPSSASYNEQFF
- TRBJ2-7 - TRBV7-6 TGTGCCAGCAGCACACGCAGGAGGGACCAGATGGAGCAGTACTTC CASSTRRRDQMEQYF
- TRBJ2-4 TRBD1 TRBV5-4 TGTGCCAGCAGCTTGGGAGGACAGGGAGAAAACATTCAGTACTTC CASSLGGQGENIQYF
few TRBJ2-2 TRBD2 TRBV5-6 TGTGCCAGCAGCCGTGGGGCTAGCGGGGGGAGACTGAACACCGGGGAGCTGTTTTTT CASSRGASGGRLNTGELFF
once TRBJ2-3 TRBD2 TRBV6-2/TRBV6-3 TGTGCCAGCAGTTACCGCCGGGGGGGAAGCACAGATACGCAGTATTTT CASSYRRGGSTDTQYF
- TRBJ1-5 TRBD1 TRBV6-1 TGTGCCAGCAGTGAAGCGACAGGGGGAATTCAGCCCCAGCATTTT CASSEATGGIQPQHF
- TRBJ2-7 TRBD1 TRBV4-3 TGCGCCAGCAGTCGAGGACAGGGTTCCTACGAGCAGTACTTC CASSRGQGSYEQYF
- TRBJ1-1 TRBD1 TRBV12-3/TRBV12-4 TGTGCCAGCGCCAGGGGGCCCCGGACTGAAGCTTTCTTT CASARGPRTEAFF
- TRBJ2-2 TRBD2 TRBV6-5 TGTGCCAGCTGCACTTACCCGGGAGGAGAGCTGTTTTTT CASCTYPGGELFF
- TRBJ2-1 TRBD2 TRBV5-1 TGCGCCAGCAGCCCTGGAGCGGGATCCTACAATGAGCAGTTCTTC CASSPGAGSYNEQFF
- TRBJ2-2 TRBD2 TRBV25-1 TGTGCCAGCAGCCCCAAAGTAGGGACTAGTACCGCCGGGGAGCTGTTTTTT CASSPKVGTSTAGELFF
- TRBJ2-5 TRBD2 TRBV9 TGTGCCAGCGGTCTAGCGGGAGAAGAGACCCAGTACTTC CASGLAGEETQYF
- TRBJ2-2 TRBD2 TRBV7-2 TGTGCCAGCAGCTCCAGAGCGGGAGGGCAAGCCGGGGAGCTGTTTTTT CASSSRAGGQAGELFF
- TRBJ2-2 TRBD1 TRBV10-3 TGTGCCATCGGTGTGGGACAGGGAGCGAACACCGGGGAGCTGTTTTTT CAIGVGQGANTGELFF
- TRBJ2-5 TRBD2 TRBV5-8 TGTGCCAGCAGCTTGGGAACTAGCGGACTAGTCCAAGAGACCCAGTACTTC CASSLGTSGLVQETQYF
- TRBJ1-2 - TRBV5-1 TGCGCCAGCAGCTTGGGAGCAGGGGAAAGTGGCTACACCTTC CASSLGAGESGYTF
- TRBJ1-3 - TRBV6-6 TGTGCCAGCAGTTACTGGGGGGACTCTGGAAACACCATATATTTT CASSYWGDSGNTIYF
- TRBJ2-7 - TRBV29-1 TGCAGCGCCGCAGGGACCTACGAGCAGTACTTC CSAAGTYEQYF
- TRBJ2-1 - TRBV4-3 TGCGCCAGCAGCCAAGATGGGCGGACAGCGCATGGTGACCAGTTCTTC CASSQDGRTAHGDQFF